Listed here are 2 T cell receptor beta chains from one sample, sequenced in a study of T-cell memory formation after mild COVID-19. TCRdb reprocessed the 5' RACE reads with MiXCR, giving one entry per CDR3 protein. Of about 410,000 distinct CDR3 sequences listed, roughly 18% were seen once; the top ten hold roughly 21%. Sequencing was done on a sample of PBMCs or a T cell subset sorted from them (not recorded which). Receptors originate from a young man who had mild COVID-19 (a few samples of this study predate the infection). Cell type and time point are not known.

The CDR3 bases are TGTGCCAGCAGCCGGGAGACCTCCGGGGCAGATACGCAGTATTTT. The encoded protein is CASSRETSGADTQYF. The V and J genes are TRBV5-4 and TRBJ2-3, with a weak D call TRBD2 (6 bases). The CDR3 has 15 amino acids. V was cut by 4 bases and J by 4 bases, with 16 bases left in between. CDR1 and CDR2 from the germline V gene are SGHNT and YYREEE (reference sequence).

The rearrangement joins TRBV20-1 to TRBJ2-3; D not resolved. Germline CDR1 and CDR2: DFQATT and SNEGSKA (reference sequence). The CDR3 is made up of 15 amino acids. Between the trimmed V and J ends, which lost 0 bases and 1 base, there was a span of 11 bases. CDR3 coding DNA: TGCAGTGCTAGAGACTCATCTCGGGGCACAGATACGCAGTATTTT. It yields the protein CSARDSSRGTDTQYF.